One T cell receptor beta chain is described in this entry. TCRdb's copy holds only in-frame clones and misses some; the assay was immunoSEQ multiplex PCR. The table shows roughly 69,000 clones, with 95% to 98% occurring only once. The data originate from a study of technical replicates of blood from a handful of donors. The V gene end was trimmed by 2 bases and the J gene end by 0 bases; junction bases not matched to a gene: 14. The CDR3 is 21 amino acids. The germline V gene encodes CDR1 PRHDT and CDR2 FYEKMQ (reference sequence). The sequence came from a human donor in good health. The chain has TRBV13 and TRBJ2-1; 12 bases fit TRBD2. Sequencing was done on a sample of T cells isolated from PBMCs. This CDR3 is CASSLIRPSLTSGSSYNEQFF. CDR3 sequence (DNA): TGTGCCAGCAGCTTAATTCGGCCCTCTTTGACTAGCGGGAGCTCCTACAATGAGCAGTTCTTC.